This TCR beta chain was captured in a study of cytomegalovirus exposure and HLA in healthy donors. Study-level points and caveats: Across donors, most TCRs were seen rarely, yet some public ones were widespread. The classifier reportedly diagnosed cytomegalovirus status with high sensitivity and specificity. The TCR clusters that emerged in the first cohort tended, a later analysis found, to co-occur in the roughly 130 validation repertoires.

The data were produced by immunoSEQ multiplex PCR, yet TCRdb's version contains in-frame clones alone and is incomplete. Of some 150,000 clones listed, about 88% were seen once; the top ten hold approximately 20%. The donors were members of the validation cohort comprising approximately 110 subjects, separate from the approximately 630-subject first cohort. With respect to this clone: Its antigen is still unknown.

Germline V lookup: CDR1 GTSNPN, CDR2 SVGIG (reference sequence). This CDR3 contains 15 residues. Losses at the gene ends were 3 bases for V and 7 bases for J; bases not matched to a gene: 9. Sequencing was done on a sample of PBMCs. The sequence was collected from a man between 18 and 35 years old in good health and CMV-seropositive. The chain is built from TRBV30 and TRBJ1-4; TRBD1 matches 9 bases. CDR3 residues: CAWRTNRGRGEKLFF. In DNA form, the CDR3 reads TGTGCCTGGAGGACCAACAGGGGGCGGGGTGAAAAACTGTTTTTT. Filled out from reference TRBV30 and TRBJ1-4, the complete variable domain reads SQTIHQWPATLVQPVGSPLSLECTVEGTSNPNLYWYRQAAGRGLQLLFYSVGIGQISSEVPQNLSASRPQDRQFILSSKKLLLSDSGFYLCAWRTNRGRGEKLFFGSGTQLSVL.